Sequencing of this TCR beta chain was carried out in a study of blood T cell repertoires in COVID-19. Measured with immunoSEQ multiplex PCR; TCRdb has only the in-frame clones, and not every one. The repertoire includes under 300,000 clones, approximately 80% of them detected once, and around 6.5% sits in the top ten. This clone has more than one count but fewer than ten. This CDR3 contains 17 residues. CDR1 and CDR2 from the germline V gene are SGHKS and YYEKEE (reference sequence). Trimming cost V 0 bases and J 4 bases; bases outside gene matches: 5. Sequenced sample: peripheral blood. This TCR derives from a woman aged 55-70 years with active or convalescent COVID-19. The chain carries TRBV5-5 and TRBJ2-6; 9 nucleotides line up with TRBD2. CDR3 coding DNA: TGTGCCAGCAGCTTGGTAGCGGGAGTTTCCGGGGCCAACGTCCTGACTTTC. Translation: CASSLVAGVSGANVLTF.